This note documents a single TCR beta chain sequence. Its antigen target is currently unknown. There are no base qualities to consult, and no much larger clone falls within one base. In total, approximately 700 healthy bone marrow donors made up the cohort. All cohort members were sampled while nominally healthy, although unrecorded immune exposures were likely present. The donor tested CMV seronegative, placing the donor among the 350 to 400 seronegative members of the cohort. Each donor provided a peripheral blood sample, and peripheral blood mononuclear cells were used for TCR beta sequencing. The Qiagen DNeasy Blood Extraction Kit was used to extract genomic DNA from the blood cell samples. The sample comes from a study of cytomegalovirus exposure and HLA in healthy donors (TCRdb year 2017). Regarding the research as a whole: In an earlier analysis of some 550 of the donors, under 300 Gb of sequence data and 117 million unique TCR beta sequences from about 179 million T cells were reported. Roughly 300 gigabases of sequencing data and around 85 million unique TCR sequences made up an early release that covered about 640 HLA-typed donors. The genetic ancestry cluster associated with self-reported Caucasian donors included 65% to 90% of the roughly 410 genotyped donors. The aim of the study was to test whether cataloging public T cell receptors could identify signatures of past pathogen exposure. Using immunosequencing, the study profiled T cell repertoires from 640 or so subjects and related those repertoires to cytomegalovirus serostatus. A separate validation cohort of roughly 130 different subjects was used in addition to the approximately 640-subject first cohort. To predict cytomegalovirus infection status, the study brought together high-throughput TCR immunosequencing, statistical association of individual TCRs with disease status, and machine learning. To study patterns of TCR occurrence, a later analysis re-analyzed previously published TCR beta repertoires from around 700 donors and added high-resolution HLA genotyping. In the later analysis, no new phenotypic data were used to find candidate immune exposures; instead, reliance was placed on TCR beta sequences and their occurrence across donors. An earlier analysis of a few hundred of the donors applied high-throughput TCR beta sequencing to assess whether each TCR beta V gene segment acted as functional or pseudogenic. Donor age, sex, ethnicity and CMV serostatus were compiled together with the repertoire data. In a later genetic analysis, genome-wide SNP genotypes for about three fifths of the 666 donors were used, and that subset was treated as a discovery cohort. All discovery cohort repertoires had been generated using a single sequencing platform. HLA typing included class I and class II loci at four-digit resolution. Typing coverage varied by locus: about 620-630 donors for A, B, C, DRB1 and DQB1; roughly 510 for DQA1; over 600 for DPA1; roughly 470 for DPB1. Four to six DR-DQ haplotypes were handled as single units for association and clustering, since linkage in the cohort was strong. Among 300 to 450 genotyped donors of the cohort, an average of roughly 240,000 unique TCR beta nucleotide sequences were sequenced per donor, around 18% of them non-productive. Here is what the overall study found, with its caveats: Broadly in line with IMGT annotations, most TCR beta V segments showed up in productive rearrangements about 87% or about 30% of the time in an earlier analysis of 450 to 600 of the donors. The 87-base-pair reads could not distinguish some IMGT-functional V segments, including TRBV6-2 and TRBV6-3, so those segments were excluded. A later analysis found that HLA-associated TCR beta chains were more clonally expanded and had lower generation probabilities than equally common non-associated chains. A further reported finding was that TCR beta sequences accurately predicted the HLA-A and HLA-B alleles for most subjects in the first cohort. The only immune exposure information available for the cohort was CMV serostatus. In a later analysis, several top co-occurrence clusters were reported to appear linked to parvovirus B19, influenza, CMV and Epstein-Barr virus. Most TCR sequences were observed very rarely across donors, whereas some public TCRs were present in many individuals. A few of the identified cytomegalovirus-associated TCR beta chains were confirmed in vitro to be specific for cytomegalovirus antigens. V-gene and J-gene trimming of TCR beta chains was associated with a missense DCLRE1C variant in a later genetic analysis, and the association was replicated in an independent cohort. In a later analysis, most CMV-associated TCR beta chains were found to appear HLA-restricted, with HLA associations seemingly driven largely by CMV exposure. The authors suggested that the approach could potentially be generalized to other disease states and immunological phenotypes. A later genetic analysis reported fewer N-insertions in productive TCRs among donors in an Asian-associated ancestry cluster than the roughly 650-donor mean. A later analysis associated approximately 17,000 TCR beta sequences with specific HLA alleles at a false discovery rate of 0.05. A total of 150 or so TCR beta chains were listed by the study as associated with cytomegalovirus. Because HLA typing was unavailable for some donors at each locus, only the typed subset was used in association tests. Presence/absence analyses assumed roughly uniform sequencing depth across donors, an assumption that may not hold. In a later analysis, the rate of TCR association differed among HLA loci, with DRB1 alleles having the most associated TCRs and HLA-C alleles having the fewest. Assigning TCR associations to individual alleles was difficult when HLA alleles, especially DR and DQ, strongly co-occurred. The classifier was reported to diagnose cytomegalovirus status with high specificity and sensitivity in both the original cohort and the validation cohort. Linkage disequilibrium might explain the correlated functional status among segregating V segments, but an unknown experimental factor could not be ruled out. Because counts were too low, about 15 rarely observed V segments, including chromosome 9 orphons, were left out of the earlier analysis of over 550 of the donors. The cohort was sequenced for TCR beta chains only, and without alpha or paired-chain data the features that could be detected were limited. A cluster of highly shared sequence variants was judged likely to represent a technical artifact of the sequencing pipeline.

The method behind the library was the immunoSEQ multiplex PCR assay. A mixture of 60 forward primers for TCR Vbeta segments and 13 reverse primers for TCR Jbeta segments was used in the multiplex PCR. A multiplex PCR assay on genomic DNA amplified the CDR3 region of rearranged TCR beta genes. The Illumina HiSeq System was used to sequence the amplified TCR beta libraries as 87-base-pair reads. The original methods were these. A later analysis counted 65 million to 90 million unique TCR beta chains across the 690 or so repertoires, and 9 million to 14 million of these chains were shared by at least two donors. To remove PCR and sequencing errors, raw reads were error-corrected and collapsed into unique sequences using a nearest-neighbor algorithm that merged closely related sequences. To assign V, D and J gene segments, CDR3 sequences were aligned to IMGT reference sequences. For a sequence to be retained, a match of at least six nucleotides was required to both a V gene segment and a J gene segment. A rearrangement counted as productive if the CDR3 had no stop codons and remained in frame with V and J, and every other rearrangement counted as non-productive. CDR3 was defined by IMGT convention, running from the second conserved V-encoded cysteine to the conserved J-encoded phenylalanine. The earlier analysis of about 640 of the donors excluded any sequence lacking an unambiguous match to a single V gene segment. In an earlier analysis of about 590 of the donors, a V segment was called functional when productive rearrangements were above 56.7%, and segregating when the standard deviation between donors exceeded 5%. A statistical classification framework was developed to diagnose cytomegalovirus status using the catalog of TCR beta chain sequences. A later analysis assigned V and J genes by comparing TCR nucleotide sequences with IMGT/GENE-DB human TR gene sequences. A later analysis assigned CDR3 sequences and most-parsimonious VDJ recombination scenarios with the TCRdist pipeline. In a later analysis, each TCR beta chain was defined by its CDR3 amino acid sequence together with its V-gene family, and reads without a unique V-gene family were excluded. To address suspected cross-contamination and a sequencing artifact, a later analysis removed over 500 highly shared, low-generation-probability nucleotide sequences. In a later analysis, a clonal expansion index for each public chain was calculated from normalized within-repertoire ranks of inferred template counts. In a later analysis, generation probabilities were computed using a VDJ recombination model fitted to out-of-frame rearrangements, and the results were checked against IGoR. Hypergeometric tests were used in a later analysis to score TCR-TCR, TCR-HLA and TCR-CMV co-occurrence, with a repertoire-size bias correction applied to the TCR pairs. To estimate false discovery rates, a later analysis permuted the HLA or CMV assignments 20 times. In a later analysis, co-occurring TCRs were grouped using DBSCAN, and TCRdist sequence similarity was added for clustering within HLA-allele-positive subsets. Repertoires with fewer than 30,000 or more than 120,000 public chains were left out of co-occurrence clustering, as were five repertoires with anomalous nucleotide sharing. In its TCRdb copy, this immuneACCESS table keeps in-frame sequences only and misses some clones. Where compared with another copy, unresolved V genes explain less than half of these, and the others have no known cause. The V and J calls and clone size come from that table; D and trimming were worked out from the DNA. Recorded for this sample are about 120,000 clones; around 79% of them occurred a single time. The ten largest clones add up to approximately 1.5% of the sample.

V loses 6 bases of germline sequence and J loses 4 bases, and the interval between the two ends is 15 bases. Including the terminal cysteine and phenylalanine, the CDR3 comprises 14 residues. This entry keeps only the CDR3 DNA: 42 bases, framed from base 1. The germline V gene (reference sequence) gives CDR1 as PRHDT and CDR2 as FYEKMQ. The chain links TRBV13 with TRBJ2-5; the D segment could be TRBD2, given 7 matching bases. The specimen sequenced was PBMCs. This sequence was found in a young woman in good health and CMV-seronegative. The CDR3 region: CASRRGARAETQYF. The DNA reads TGTGCCAGCAGACGGGGGGCGAGGGCAGAGACCCAGTACTTC. The variable domain in full, with residues beyond the CDR3 obtained from the reference TRBV13 and TRBJ2-5 genes, is AAGVIQSPRHLIKEKRETATLKCYPIPRHDTVYWYQQGPGQDPQFLISFYEKMQSDKGSIPDRFSAQQFSDYHSELNMSSLELGDSALYFCASRRGARAETQYFGPGTRLLVL.